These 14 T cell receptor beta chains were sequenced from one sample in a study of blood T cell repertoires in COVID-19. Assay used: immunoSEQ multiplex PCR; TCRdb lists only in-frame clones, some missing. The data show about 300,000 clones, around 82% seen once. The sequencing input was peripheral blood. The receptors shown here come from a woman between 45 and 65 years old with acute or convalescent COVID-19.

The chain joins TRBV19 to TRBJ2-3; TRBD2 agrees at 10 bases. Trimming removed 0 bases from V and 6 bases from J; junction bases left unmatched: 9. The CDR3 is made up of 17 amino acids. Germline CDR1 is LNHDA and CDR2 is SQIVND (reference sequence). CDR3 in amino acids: CASSIDPPSGSRDTQYF. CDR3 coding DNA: TGTGCCAGTAGTATAGATCCACCTAGCGGGAGTCGGGATACGCAGTATTTT.

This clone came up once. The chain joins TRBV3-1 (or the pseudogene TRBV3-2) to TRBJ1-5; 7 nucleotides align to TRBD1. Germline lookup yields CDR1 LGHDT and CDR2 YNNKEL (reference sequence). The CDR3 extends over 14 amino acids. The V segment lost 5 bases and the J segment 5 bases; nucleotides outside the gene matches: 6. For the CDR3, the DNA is TGTGCCAGCAGCTCCAGCAGGGGGGATCAGCCCCAGCATTTT. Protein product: CASSSSRGDQPQHF.

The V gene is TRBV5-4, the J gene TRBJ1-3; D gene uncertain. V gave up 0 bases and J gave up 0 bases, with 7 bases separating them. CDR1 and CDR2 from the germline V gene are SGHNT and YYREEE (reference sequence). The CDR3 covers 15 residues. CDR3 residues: CASSLDFGSGNTIYF. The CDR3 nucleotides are TGTGCCAGCAGCTTGGACTTCGGCTCTGGAAACACCATATATTTT.

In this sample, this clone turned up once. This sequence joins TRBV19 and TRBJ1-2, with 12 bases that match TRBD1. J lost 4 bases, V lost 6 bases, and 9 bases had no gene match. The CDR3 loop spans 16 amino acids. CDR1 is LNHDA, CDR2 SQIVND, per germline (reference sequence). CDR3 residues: CASSGTGGDVIYGYTF. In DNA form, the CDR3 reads TGTGCCAGTAGCGGGACAGGGGGCGATGTGATCTATGGCTACACCTTC.

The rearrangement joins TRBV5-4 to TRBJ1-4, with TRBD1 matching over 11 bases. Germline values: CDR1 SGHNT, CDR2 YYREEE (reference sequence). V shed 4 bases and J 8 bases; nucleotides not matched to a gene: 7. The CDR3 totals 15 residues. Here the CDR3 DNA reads TGTGCCAGCAGCCTGTCCGGGACAGGGGGGGAAAAACTGTTTTTT. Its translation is CASSLSGTGGEKLFF.

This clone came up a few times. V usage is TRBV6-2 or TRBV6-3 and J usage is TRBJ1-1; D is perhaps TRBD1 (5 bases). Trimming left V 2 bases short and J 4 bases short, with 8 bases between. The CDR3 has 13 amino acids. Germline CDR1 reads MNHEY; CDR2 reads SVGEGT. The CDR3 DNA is TGTGCCAGCAGTTACCTGCAGGGCACTGAAGCTTTCTTT. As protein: CASSYLQGTEAFF.

CDR3 sequence reads: CASDSVGGNTEAFF. DNA for the CDR3: TGTGCCAGCGACTCGGTAGGGGGGAACACTGAAGCTTTCTTT. The chain is built from TRBV6-5 and TRBJ1-1; D is perhaps TRBD1 (6 bases). The CDR3 contains 14 residues. The V end was cut by 8 bases, the J end by 1 base, with 14 bases between. CDR1 MNHEY and CDR2 SVGAGI come from the germline V gene.

The chain's CDR3 is CASSILGQAYTEAFF. Here the CDR3 DNA reads TGTGCCAGTAGTATCTTAGGACAGGCTTACACTGAAGCTTTCTTT. V gene TRBV19 combines with J gene TRBJ1-1; 7 positions agree with TRBD1. Germline values: CDR1 LNHDA, CDR2 SQIVND (reference sequence). Trimming took 3 bases from V and 3 from J; bases not matched to a gene: 7. There are 15 residues in the CDR3. Drawing the rest from reference TRBV19 and TRBJ1-1, the complete variable domain is DGGITQSPKYLFRKEGQNVTLSCEQNLNHDAMYWYRQDPGQGLRLIYYSQIVNDFQKGDIAEGYSVSREKKESFPLTVTSAQKNPTAFYLCASSILGQAYTEAFFGQGTRLTVV.

The CDR3 region is CAWRRVATNEKLFF. CDR3 bases: TGTGCCTGGAGACGAGTTGCAACTAATGAAAAACTGTTTTTT. V is TRBV30 and J is TRBJ1-4; the D is unclear. The CDR3 consists of 14 residues. Germline CDR1 and CDR2: GTSNPN and SVGIG (reference sequence). V dropped 3 bases and J dropped 0 bases, with 8 bases sitting between them.

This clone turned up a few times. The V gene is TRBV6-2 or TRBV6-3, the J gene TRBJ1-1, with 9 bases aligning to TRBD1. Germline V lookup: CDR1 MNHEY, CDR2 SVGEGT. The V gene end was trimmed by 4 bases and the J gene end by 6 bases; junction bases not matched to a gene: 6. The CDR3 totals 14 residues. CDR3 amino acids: CASSSPGQGPEAFF. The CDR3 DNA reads TGTGCCAGCAGTTCGCCGGGACAGGGCCCTGAAGCTTTCTTT.

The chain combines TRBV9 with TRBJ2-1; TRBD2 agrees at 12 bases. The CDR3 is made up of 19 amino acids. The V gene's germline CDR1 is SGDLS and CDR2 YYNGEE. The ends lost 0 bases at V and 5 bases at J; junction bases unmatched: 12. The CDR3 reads CASSVEGLAGGPFDNEQFF. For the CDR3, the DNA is TGTGCCAGCAGCGTAGAGGGGCTAGCGGGAGGGCCTTTCGACAATGAGCAGTTCTTC. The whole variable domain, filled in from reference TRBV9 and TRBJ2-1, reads DSGVTQTPKHLITATGQRVTLRCSPRSGDLSVYWYQQSLDQGLQFLIQYYNGEERAKGNILERFSAQQFPDLHSELNLSSLELGDSALYFCASSVEGLAGGPFDNEQFFGPGTRLTVL.

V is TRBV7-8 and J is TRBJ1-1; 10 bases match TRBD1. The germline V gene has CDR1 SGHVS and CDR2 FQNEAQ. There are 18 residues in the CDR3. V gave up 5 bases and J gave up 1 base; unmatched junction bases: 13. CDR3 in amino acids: CASSGSPGQGTWNTEAFF. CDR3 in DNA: TGTGCCAGCAGCGGCAGCCCGGGACAGGGGACTTGGAACACTGAAGCTTTCTTT.

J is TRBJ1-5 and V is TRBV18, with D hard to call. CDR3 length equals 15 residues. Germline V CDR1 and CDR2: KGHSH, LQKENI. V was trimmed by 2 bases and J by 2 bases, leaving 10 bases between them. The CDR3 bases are TGTGCCAGCTCACCAATCAACGGGGGCAATCAGCCCCAGCATTTT. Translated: CASSPINGGNQPQHF.

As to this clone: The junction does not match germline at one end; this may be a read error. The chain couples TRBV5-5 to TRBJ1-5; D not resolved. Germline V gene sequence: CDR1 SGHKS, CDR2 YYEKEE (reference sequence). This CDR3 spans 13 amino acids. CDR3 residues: CASSFTSNQSQHF. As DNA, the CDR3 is TGTGCCAGCAGCTTCACCAGTAATCAGTCCCAGCATTTT.